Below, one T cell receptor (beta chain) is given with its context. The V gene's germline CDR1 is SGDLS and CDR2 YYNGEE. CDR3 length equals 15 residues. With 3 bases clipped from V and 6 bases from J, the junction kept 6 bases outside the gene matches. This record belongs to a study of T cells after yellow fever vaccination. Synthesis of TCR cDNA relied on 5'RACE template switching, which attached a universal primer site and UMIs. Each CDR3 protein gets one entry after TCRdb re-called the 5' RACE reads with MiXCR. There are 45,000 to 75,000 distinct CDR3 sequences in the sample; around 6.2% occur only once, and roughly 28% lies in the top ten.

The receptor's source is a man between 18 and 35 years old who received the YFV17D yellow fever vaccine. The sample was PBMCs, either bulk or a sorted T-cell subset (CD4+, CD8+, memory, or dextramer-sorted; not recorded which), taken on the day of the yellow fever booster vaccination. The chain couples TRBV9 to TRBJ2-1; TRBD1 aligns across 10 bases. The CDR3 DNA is TGTGCCAGCAGCGCCGGGACAGGGGCCTTCAATGAGCAGTTCTTC. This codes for CASSAGTGAFNEQFF.